This passage covers 19 T cell receptor beta chains from one sample sequenced in a study of blood T cells in healthy people across ages. The authors ran a second PCR of about 7 to 12 cycles using a sample-barcoded 5' primer and a J-beta primer mix. MiXCR, applied by TCRdb to the 5' RACE reads, yields one record per CDR3 protein. Of about 1.7 million distinct CDR3 sequences listed, roughly 27% are singletons. Sequencing used blood. The receptors here all came from a woman aged 25 to 39 in good health.

The chain joins TRBV11-3 to TRBJ2-1; D remains ambiguous. The CDR3 length is 17 residues. CDR1 and CDR2 from the germline V gene are SGHNT and YENEEA. The V and J ends lost 2 bases and 6 bases respectively, with 20 bases between them. The CDR3 region has the DNA TGTGCCAGCAGCTTATCATTCTCGAGAGGCGTCCGCAATGAGCAGTTCTTC. As protein: CASSLSFSRGVRNEQFF.

V and J are TRBV7-2 and TRBJ2-1; 12 bases agree with TRBD2. Unmatched junction bases numbered 9, after V lost 3 bases and J lost 6 bases. The CDR3 consists of 17 residues. Germline V lookup: CDR1 SGHTA, CDR2 FQGNSA. In DNA form, the CDR3 reads TGTGCCAGCAGCTTGATCTGGACTAGCGGGATTGGCAATGAGCAGTTCTTC. Protein sequence: CASSLIWTSGIGNEQFF.

The chain has TRBV29-1 and TRBJ2-4; 8 nucleotides align to TRBD1. CDR3 length equals 13 residues. Per the germline V gene, CDR1 is SQVTM and CDR2 is ANQGSEA. V lost 6 bases and J lost 4; bases outside the gene matches: 5. DNA for the CDR3: TGCAGCGTGTGGACAGGGAGAAAAAACATTCAGTACTTC. Residues: CSVWTGRKNIQYF.

This clonotype has ten or more counts. The CDR3 here is CASSFVEGEQYF. CDR3 coding DNA: TGTGCCAGCAGTTTTGTAGAGGGCGAGCAGTACTTC. The V call is TRBV12-3 or TRBV12-4, the J call TRBJ2-7; D is perhaps TRBD2 (5 bases). The CDR3 has 12 amino acids. Trimming removed 3 bases at V and 6 bases at J, with 9 bases between.

This clonotype came up a few times. V usage is TRBV5-1 and J usage is TRBJ1-2; 9 bases fit TRBD1. V gave up 1 base and J gave up 8 bases; unmatched junction bases: 9. The CDR3 spans 15 residues. Germline V gene lookup returns CDR1 SGHRS and CDR2 YFSETQ. This CDR3 reads CASSLFPGQGKGYTF. The DNA for the CDR3 is TGCGCCAGCAGCTTGTTTCCGGGACAGGGTAAAGGCTACACCTTC.

V and J are TRBV4-1 and TRBJ2-7; 9 bases map to TRBD1. CDR3 length: 14 amino acids. V shed 2 bases, J shed 4 bases, and the junction held 3 bases outside the gene matches. Germline CDR1 is MGHRA and CDR2 is YSYEKL. The CDR3 spells CASSQPGTGYEQYF. CDR3 coding DNA: TGCGCCAGCAGCCAACCCGGGACAGGGTACGAGCAGTACTTC.

The table lists this clonotype with many counts. J is TRBJ2-7 and V is TRBV5-1, with 8 positions matching TRBD1. CDR3 length: 14 amino acids. The ends lost 4 bases at V and 4 bases at J; junction bases unmatched: 7. Germline CDR1 is SGHRS and CDR2 is YFSETQ. The CDR3 loop is CASSLGQEGYEQYF. In nucleotides, the CDR3 is TGCGCCAGCAGCCTGGGACAGGAGGGATACGAGCAGTACTTC. Filled out from reference TRBV5-1 and TRBJ2-7, the complete variable domain reads KAGVTQTPRYLIKTRGQQVTLSCSPISGHRSVSWYQQTPGQGLQFLFEYFSETQRNKGNFPGRFSGRQFSNSRSEMNVSTLELGDSALYLCASSLGQEGYEQYFGPGTRLTVT.

This clonotype was detected ten times or more. The chain carries TRBV27 and TRBJ1-2, with D possibly TRBD1 on 5 matching bases. Germline values: CDR1 MNHEY, CDR2 SMNVEV (reference sequence). V was clipped by 0 bases and J by 8 bases, with 13 bases between them. This CDR3 comprises 14 residues. CDR3 residues: CASSLSGTGEGYTF. DNA of the CDR3: TGTGCCAGCAGTTTATCGGGGACGGGTGAAGGCTACACCTTC.

The gene calls are TRBV6-5 and TRBJ1-5; D gene uncertain. CDR3 length: 13 residues. Germline V lookup: CDR1 MNHEY, CDR2 SVGAGI. The V end was cut by 7 bases, the J end by 5 bases, with 12 bases between. This CDR3 is CASKRSLDQPQHF. CDR3 in DNA: TGTGCCAGCAAAAGGTCGCTCGATCAGCCCCAGCATTTT.

This clonotype was detected a few times. This chain links TRBV4-3 with TRBJ2-1, with D perhaps matching TRBD2 (6 bases). V was trimmed by 0 bases and J by 4 bases, leaving 13 bases between them. Looked up from germline, CDR1 is LGHNA and CDR2 is YSLEER. There are 16 residues in the CDR3. CDR3 in DNA: TGCGCCAGCAGCCAAGAAGACGGGAGCAGGTACAATGAGCAGTTCTTC. Translating it yields CASSQEDGSRYNEQFF.

This clonotype was seen more than once but under ten times. This sequence joins TRBV15 and TRBJ2-3; D is perhaps TRBD1 (6 bases). The CDR3 loop spans 16 amino acids. V lost 1 base and J 3 bases, leaving 14 bases between the germline ends. Germline CDR1 LNHNV, CDR2 YYDKDF (reference sequence). The CDR3 DNA follows: TGTGCCACCAGCAGAGGCAGGGGCGCACCGACAGATACGCAGTATTTT. Amino acid sequence: CATSRGRGAPTDTQYF.

The chain employs TRBV28 and TRBJ1-5, with a weak D call TRBD1 (6 bases). The CDR3 is 16 residues long. Trimming pared 5 bases from V and 4 bases from J, leaving 18 bases between. Per the germline V gene, CDR1 is MDHEN and CDR2 is SYDVKM. CDR3 amino acids: CASSLTGDTGNQPQHF. CDR3 coding DNA: TGTGCCAGCAGTCTCACCGGGGACACCGGGAATCAGCCCCAGCATTTT.

Of note for this clonotype: With a much larger clone just one base away, this may be a read error. This chain uses TRBV15 with TRBJ2-1; 10 bases line up with TRBD1. The CDR3 sequence is 16 residues long. Germline V gene data show CDR1 as LNHNV and CDR2 as YYDKDF (reference sequence). In nucleotides, the CDR3 is TGTACCACCAGCAGAGATTGGACAGGGGGAGGGAATGAGCAGTTCTTC. It translates to CTTSRDWTGGGNEQFF.

V is TRBV3-1 and J is TRBJ2-3; D is unresolved. CDR3 length: 15 amino acids. From germline, CDR1 is LGHDT and CDR2 YNNKEL (reference sequence). V was trimmed by 3 bases and J by 0 bases, leaving 10 bases between them. The CDR3: CASSHLPVSTDTQYF. CDR3 bases: TGTGCCAGCAGCCATCTACCGGTTAGCACAGATACGCAGTATTTT.

Of note for this clonotype: One end of the junction is discordant with germline, which a read error may explain. The DNA of the CDR3 is TGCAGGGCTAGTGCAAGGGATACGCAGTATTTT. It is translated as CRASARDTQYF. The chain links TRBV20-1 to TRBJ2-3; no clear D. CDR1 is DFQATT and CDR2 is SNEGSKA in the germline V gene (reference sequence). The CDR3 consists of 11 residues.

J is TRBJ2-3 and V is TRBV20-1; 13 nucleotides agree with TRBD2. There are 16 residues in the CDR3. V shed 0 bases and J 4 bases; nucleotides not matched to a gene: 4. Germline V CDR1 and CDR2: DFQATT, SNEGSKA (reference sequence). CDR3 residues: CSARETSGRAADTQYF. The DNA for the CDR3 is TGCAGTGCTAGAGAAACTAGCGGGAGGGCGGCAGATACGCAGTATTTT.

In its sample, this clonotype was seen a few times. The chain joins TRBV12-3 or TRBV12-4 to TRBJ2-2; D unresolved. This CDR3 has 13 residues. Trimming took 5 bases from V and 6 from J, leaving 10 bases between them. The chain's CDR3 is CASSPIKSGELFF. DNA for the CDR3: TGTGCCAGCAGTCCAATCAAGTCCGGGGAGCTGTTTTTT.

Turning to this clonotype: This could be a read error, since a much larger clone is one nucleotide away. This chain joins TRBV7-2 and TRBJ2-3; 7 bases fit TRBD2. V trimming: 4 bases; J trimming: 4 bases; junction bases outside the gene matches: 5. Germline V lookup: CDR1 SGHTA, CDR2 FQGNSA. This CDR3 has 14 residues. The CDR3 DNA reads as TGTGCCAGCAGCTCCCAGCGGGGCGCAGATACGCAGTATTTT. This codes for CASSSQRGADTQYF.

This clonotype was counted a few times. The V call is TRBV12-3 or TRBV12-4, the J call TRBJ2-5; D gene uncertain. The CDR3 contains 15 residues. V was pared by 4 bases and J by 1 base, with 13 bases between. The CDR3 DNA is TGTGCCAGCAGTTCCACAAGACTGACCCAAGAGACCCAGTACTTC. Protein: CASSSTRLTQETQYF.